Presented here are 17 T cell receptor beta chains from one specimen sequenced in a study of shared clonotypes between healthy human individuals. Clones were read by immunoSEQ multiplex PCR, and TCRdb kept only the in-frame ones, dropping some. The profile shows some 2.4 million clones, approximately 93% of them singletons. Sequenced: naive CD4+ T cells from PBMCs. The subset: CD45RA+ positively selected. The receptor source for this set is a man aged 18 to 30 in good health. Some clones in this sample may be carry-over from other donors' samples.

This clone was recorded a few times. This sample includes further DNA sequences coding for the same CDR3. V and J are TRBV30 and TRBJ1-5; D is ambiguous. Trimming took 0 bases from V and 3 from J, leaving 6 bases between them. Germline CDR1 is GTSNPN and CDR2 is SVGIG (reference sequence). This CDR3 has 13 residues. CDR3 in DNA: TGTGCCTGGAGTGTTCGGGACAATCAGCCCCAGCATTTT. Amino acid sequence: CAWSVRDNQPQHF.

This clone was counted only a few times. This rearrangement joins TRBV5-4 to TRBJ1-2; TRBD1 is a possible D gene (5 bases). V gave up 1 base and J gave up 3 bases, with 10 bases separating them. The CDR3 totals 14 residues. Germline assignment: CDR1 SGHNT and CDR2 YYREEE (reference sequence). The CDR3 region is CASSLMQGDYGYTF. The CDR3 region has the DNA TGTGCCAGCAGCTTGATGCAGGGTGACTATGGCTACACCTTC.

The CDR3 is CAISGEGLGGGYTF. The CDR3 DNA is TGTGCCATCAGTGGGGAGGGGCTCGGTGGTGGCTACACCTTC. The gene calls are TRBV10-3 and TRBJ1-2; possibly TRBD1 for D (5 bases). This CDR3 region has 14 residues. V shed 4 bases and J shed 7 bases, with 16 bases lying between them. The germline V gene has CDR1 ENHRY and CDR2 SYGVKD.

The count of this clone is one. The V call is TRBV7-6, the J call TRBJ2-2; D may be TRBD2 (6 bases). The CDR3 has 15 amino acids. V lost 1 base, J lost 5 bases, and 11 bases lay in between. Germline loops: CDR1 SGHVS, CDR2 FNYEAQ. The CDR3 here is CASSLDPGRTGELFF. The CDR3, as DNA: TGTGCCAGCAGCTTAGATCCAGGGAGGACCGGGGAGCTGTTTTTT.

V gene TRBV6-1 combines with J gene TRBJ2-3, with D perhaps assigned TRBD1 or TRBD2 (6 bases each). V was clipped by 7 bases and J by 2 bases, with 16 bases between them. The CDR3 totals 15 residues. CDR1 and CDR2 from the germline V gene are MNHNS and SASEGT. The CDR3 DNA reads TGTGCCAGCAACGAGAGGGGGGATCTCACAGATACGCAGTATTTT. Translation: CASNERGDLTDTQYF.

The chain employs TRBV11-2 and TRBJ1-1; D not resolved. The CDR3 spans 14 residues. Germline CDR1 is SGHAT and CDR2 is FQNNGV. Trimming left V 1 base short and J 1 base short, with 7 bases between. CDR3 sequence: CASSLGVANTEAFF. For the CDR3, the DNA is TGTGCCAGCAGCTTAGGAGTCGCGAACACTGAAGCTTTCTTT.

The J gene is TRBJ2-7, the V gene TRBV11-3; D is tentatively TRBD1 or TRBD2 (5 bases each). Germline V gives CDR1 SGHNT, CDR2 YENEEA. Trimming removed 2 bases at V and 8 bases at J, with 13 bases between. The CDR3 totals 13 residues. CDR3 protein: CASSLYGGAQQYF. CDR3 coding DNA: TGTGCCAGCAGCTTATATGGGGGAGCCCAGCAGTACTTC. The full variable domain, its missing parts supplied by reference TRBV11-3 and TRBJ2-7, is EAGVVQSPRYKIIEKKQPVAFWCNPISGHNTLYWYLQNLGQGPELLIRYENEEAVDDSQLPKDRFSAERLKGVDSTLKIQPAELGDSAVYLCASSLYGGAQQYFGPGTRLTVT.

The chain uses TRBV28 and TRBJ2-7; TRBD1 agrees at 9 bases. The V gene end was trimmed by 8 bases and the J gene end by 3 bases; junction bases not matched to a gene: 8. Germline V gene sequence: CDR1 MDHEN, CDR2 SYDVKM. The CDR3 extends over 14 amino acids. This chain's CDR3 is CASALTGGDYEQYF. In DNA, the CDR3 is TGTGCCAGCGCCCTCACAGGGGGCGACTACGAGCAGTACTTC.

This clone is a singleton in its sample. The same CDR3 also results from other DNA sequences found in this sample. This chain connects TRBV7-2 to TRBJ1-2, with D possibly matching TRBD1 (6 bases). Germline CDR1 SGHTA, CDR2 FQGNSA. Between the trimmed V and J ends, which lost 5 bases and 4 bases, there was a span of 8 bases. CDR3 length: 12 residues. Here the CDR3 reads CASSPQGYGYTF. DNA of the CDR3: TGTGCCAGCAGCCCACAGGGCTATGGCTACACCTTC.

The chain carries TRBV19 and TRBJ2-3, with 14 bases that match TRBD2. The CDR3 runs 15 residues. V gave up 4 bases and J gave up 6 bases; unmatched junction bases: 3. Germline-derived CDR1 and CDR2 are LNHDA and SQIVND (reference sequence). The DNA for the CDR3 is TGTGCCAGTAGTAGGACTAGCGGGAGGAGGGATACGCAGTATTTT. Protein: CASSRTSGRRDTQYF. Full variable domain (remainder filled in from reference TRBV19 and TRBJ2-3): DGGITQSPKYLFRKEGQNVTLSCEQNLNHDAMYWYRQDPGQGLRLIYYSQIVNDFQKGDIAEGYSVSREKKESFPLTVTSAQKNPTAFYLCASSRTSGRRDTQYFGPGTRLTVL.

This chain uses TRBV28 with TRBJ2-6; D tentatively fits TRBD1 or TRBD2 (5 bases each). The length of the CDR3 is 15 residues. V was shortened by 7 bases and J by 0 bases, with 10 bases between the two germline ends. From germline, CDR1 is MDHEN and CDR2 SYDVKM. CDR3 sequence (DNA): TGTGCCAGCACCGACGGGACCTCTGGGGCCAACGTCCTGACTTTC. Protein: CASTDGTSGANVLTF.

On this clone itself: Other DNA sequences in the sample encode the same CDR3. The chain couples TRBV5-1 to TRBJ2-1; TRBD2 matches 10 bases. CDR1 is SGHRS, CDR2 YFSETQ, per germline. Germline trimming cut 0 bases from V and 6 bases from J; bases unmatched to any gene: 3. This CDR3 is built from 15 residues. DNA of the CDR3: TGCGCCAGCAGCTTGGGGCTAGCGGGAGTCAATGAGCAGTTCTTC. Translating it yields CASSLGLAGVNEQFF. The whole variable domain, remainder taken from reference TRBV5-1 and TRBJ2-1, is KAGVTQTPRYLIKTRGQQVTLSCSPISGHRSVSWYQQTPGQGLQFLFEYFSETQRNKGNFPGRFSGRQFSNSRSEMNVSTLELGDSALYLCASSLGLAGVNEQFFGPGTRLTVL.

This clone appeared once. The chain carries TRBV5-4 and TRBJ1-1, with a tentative D call TRBD1 (5 bases). Germline V lookup: CDR1 SGHNT, CDR2 YYREEE (reference sequence). CDR3 length: 11 amino acids. The germline V and J ends were trimmed by 4 bases and 4 bases, with 5 bases remaining between them. The CDR3 DNA sequence: TGTGCCAGCAGCGGGGGCACTGAAGCTTTCTTT. Translated: CASSGGTEAFF. The entire variable domain, with the rest obtained from reference TRBV5-4 and TRBJ1-1, is as follows: ETGVTQSPTHLIKTRGQQVTLRCSSQSGHNTVSWYQQALGQGPQFIFQYYREEENGRGNFPPRFSGLQFPNYSSELNVNALELDDSALYLCASSGGTEAFFGQGTRLTVV.

The J gene is TRBJ2-3, the V gene TRBV20-1; D is uncertain. The CDR3 has 11 residues. CDR1 is DFQATT and CDR2 is SNEGSKA in the germline V gene (reference sequence). The V end lost 4 bases, the J end lost 2 bases, and 4 bases lay between the germline ends. CDR3 protein: CSATYTDTQYF. In DNA form, the CDR3 reads TGCAGTGCTACATACACAGATACGCAGTATTTT.

This clone was found once. The chain has TRBV5-1 and TRBJ1-3, with D possibly being TRBD1 (5 bases). V gave up 3 bases and J gave up 2 bases, with 15 bases separating them. Germline CDR1 is SGHRS and CDR2 is YFSETQ. The CDR3 runs 16 residues. CDR3 bases: TGCGCCAGCAGCTCACAAGGACAAATGGCTGGAAACACCATATATTTT. It specifies CASSSQGQMAGNTIYF.

V usage is TRBV7-2 and J usage is TRBJ1-1; D is unresolved. The CDR3 spans 14 residues. V shed 0 bases and J shed 4 bases, with 9 bases lying between them. The germline gives CDR1 SGHTA, CDR2 FQGNSA. The CDR3 here is CASSLARVGTEAFF. The CDR3 DNA reads as TGTGCCAGCAGCTTAGCACGAGTCGGCACTGAAGCTTTCTTT.

The chain uses TRBV11-2 and TRBJ2-5, with 10 bases matching TRBD1. This CDR3 spans 16 amino acids. Trimming at V came to 6 bases and at J to 0 bases, leaving 7 bases not matched to a gene. Germline V gives CDR1 SGHAT, CDR2 FQNNGV. The CDR3 loop reads CASRQPGQGYQETQYF. CDR3 sequence (DNA): TGTGCCAGCAGACAACCGGGACAGGGGTACCAAGAGACCCAGTACTTC. Based on the CDR3 plus reference TRBV11-2 and TRBJ2-5, the full variable domain is EAGVAQSPRYKIIEKRQSVAFWCNPISGHATLYWYQQILGQGPKLLIQFQNNGVVDDSQLPKDRFSAERLKGVDSTLKIQPAKLEDSAVYLCASRQPGQGYQETQYFGPGTRLLVL.